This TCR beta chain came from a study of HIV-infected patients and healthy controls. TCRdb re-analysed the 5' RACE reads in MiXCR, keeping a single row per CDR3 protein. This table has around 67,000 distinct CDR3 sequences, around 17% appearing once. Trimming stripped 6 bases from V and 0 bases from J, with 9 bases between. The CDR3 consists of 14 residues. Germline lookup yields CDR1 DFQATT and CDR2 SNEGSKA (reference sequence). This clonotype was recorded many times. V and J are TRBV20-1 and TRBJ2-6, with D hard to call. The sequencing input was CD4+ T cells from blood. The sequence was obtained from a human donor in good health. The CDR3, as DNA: TGCAGTGCGATACCCTTCTCTGGGGCCAACGTCCTGACTTTC. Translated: CSAIPFSGANVLTF.